The present T cell receptor (beta chain) was sequenced within a study of T-cell reconstitution after alpha-beta-depleted transplantation in children. Unique molecular identifiers featured in how the TCRbeta library was prepared. TCRdb recomputed calls from the PCR reads with MiXCR, one row per CDR3 protein. This table has roughly 500,000 distinct CDR3 sequences, approximately 20% appearing once. This clonotype was detected only a few times. From germline, CDR1 is MNHEY and CDR2 SMNVEV (reference sequence). CDR3 length: 17 residues. V was clipped by 4 bases and J by 1 base; unmatched bases: 6. Sample: PBMCs from the stem cell graft donor, taken from the stem cell graft. The sequence derives from a human donor who donated a stem cell graft to a child with acute lymphoblastic leukemia. The V gene is TRBV27, the J gene TRBJ2-6, with TRBD1 identical over 8 bases. CDR3 sequence reads: CASSSHRQGSGANVLTF. CDR3 sequence (DNA): TGTGCCAGCAGTTCGCACCGACAGGGGTCTGGGGCCAACGTCCTGACTTTC.